This T cell receptor (beta chain) was recovered during a study of spatial heterogeneity in lung cancer. TCRdb re-called the 5' RACE reads with MiXCR, one entry per CDR3 protein. The repertoire consists of about 7,500 distinct CDR3 sequences, with about 3.9% occurring once and the leading ten covering 20% to 25%. Germline assignment: CDR1 MDHEN and CDR2 SYDVKM. This CDR3 has 12 amino acids. V was cut by 2 bases and J by 9 bases, with 8 bases left in between. This clonotype was counted ten times or more. Time point reported: sample taken at primary tumor resection. Whole RNA, isolated from tumor, nontumor lung or frozen PBMC, was sequenced without prior sorting.

This chain joins TRBV28 and TRBJ1-5; possible D gene TRBD1, 6 bases. The input for sequencing was normal lung tissue next to the tumor, taken at surgery. The TCR sequence derives from a female donor with early-stage non-small cell lung cancer. CDR3 in DNA: TGTGCCAGCAGTTTAGAAGGGGGGCCCCAGCATTTT. Translating it yields CASSLEGGPQHF.